This T cell receptor beta chain was captured by sequencing in a study of blood T cell repertoires in COVID-19. Followed over time, Seattle patients had been enrolled while infection was active. Source study methods: Nucleated cell counts were estimated from reference gene primer amplification. Data came from immunoSEQ multiplex PCR; TCRdb stores just in-frame clones and leaves some out. For V, J and clone size, that table is used; D and trimming come from the DNA. The sample shows some 220,000 clones, around 90% of them seen only once. V shed 4 bases and J 2 bases; nucleotides not matched to a gene: 9. The CDR3 totals 17 residues. Germline lookup yields CDR1 SGHRS and CDR2 YFSETQ.

This chain uses TRBV5-1 with TRBJ2-3, with 11 bases that match TRBD2. The sequencing input was peripheral blood. This sequence was found in a man younger than 40 with COVID-19, enrolled during active disease. CDR3 nucleotides: TGCGCCAGCAGCCCTAGACTAGCGGGGCCCCCCACAGATACGCAGTATTTT. Translated, it gives CASSPRLAGPPTDTQYF.